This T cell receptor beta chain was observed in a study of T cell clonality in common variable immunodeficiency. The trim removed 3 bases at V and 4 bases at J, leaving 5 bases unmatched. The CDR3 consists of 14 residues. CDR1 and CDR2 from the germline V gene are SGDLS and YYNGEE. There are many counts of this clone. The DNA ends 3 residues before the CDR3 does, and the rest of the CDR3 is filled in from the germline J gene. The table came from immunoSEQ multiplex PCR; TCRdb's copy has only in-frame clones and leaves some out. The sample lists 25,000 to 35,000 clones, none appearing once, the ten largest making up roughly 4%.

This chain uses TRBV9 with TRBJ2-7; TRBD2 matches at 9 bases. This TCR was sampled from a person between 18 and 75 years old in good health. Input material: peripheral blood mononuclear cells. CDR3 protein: CASSASAGGYEQYF. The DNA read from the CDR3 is TGTGCCAGCAGCGCAAGTGCGGGGGGGTACGAG.